These 2 T cell receptor beta chains came from one sample sequenced in a study of blood T cell repertoires in COVID-19. Method: immunoSEQ multiplex PCR; TCRdb's copy keeps in-frame clones and lacks some. The profile shows fewer than 350,000 clones, about nine tenths of them singletons. The specimen sequenced was peripheral blood. These receptor sequences come from a woman aged 25-40 years with COVID-19, enrolled during active disease.

This sequence joins TRBV27 and TRBJ1-2; 8 nucleotides line up with TRBD1. V was clipped by 6 bases and J by 10 bases; unmatched bases: 10. This CDR3 is 13 amino acids long. Germline V gene data show CDR1 as MNHEY and CDR2 as SMNVEV (reference sequence). CDR3: CASSPDRVILYTF. The CDR3 DNA is TGTGCCAGCAGCCCGGACAGGGTTATTCTCTACACCTTC.

This clone appeared a single time. The chain employs TRBV4-1 and TRBJ2-7; 10 bases agree with TRBD1. The germline gives CDR1 MGHRA, CDR2 YSYEKL. This CDR3 contains 18 residues. Unmatched junction bases numbered 13, after V lost 4 bases and J lost 1 base. The CDR3 reads CASSPHPPGQGGSYEQYF. The DNA for the CDR3 is TGCGCCAGCAGCCCCCATCCCCCCGGACAGGGGGGGTCCTACGAGCAGTACTTC.